This T cell receptor beta chain was recovered during a study of CD8 T cells in ankylosing spondylitis. This clonotype occurred many times. The antigen is not known. Overall study results and limits: Roughly eight highly homologous variants made up a TCR beta motif, and this motif appeared characteristic of ankylosing spondylitis blood. Clones tied to disease were said to be significantly enriched in matched ankylosing spondylitis synovial fluid.

CDR1 SGHTA and CDR2 FQGNSA come from the germline V gene. CDR3 size: 14 residues. Between the trimmed V and J ends, which lost 1 base and 5 bases, there was a span of 9 bases. Scientists made TCR beta libraries using quantitative 5'-RACE with molecular barcodes. Each CDR3 protein gets one entry after TCRdb re-called the 5' RACE reads with MiXCR. This table holds 450,000 to 550,000 distinct CDR3 sequences, approximately 5.3% found once. The sequenced sample was blood, either unsorted or a sorted T cell fraction (not recorded which). The genes are TRBV7-2 and TRBJ1-5; possible D gene TRBD1, 5 bases. The sequence was obtained from a male donor with ankylosing spondylitis. The CDR3 spells CASSLEDTDQPQHF. The CDR3, as DNA: TGTGCCAGCAGCTTAGAGGACACCGATCAGCCCCAGCATTTT. Variable domain in full (rest from reference TRBV7-2 and TRBJ1-5): GAGVSQSPSNKVTEKGKDVELRCDPISGHTALYWYRQSLGQGLEFLIYFQGNSAPDKSGLPSDRFSAERTGGSVSTLTIQRTQQEDSAVYLCASSLEDTDQPQHFGDGTRLSIL.